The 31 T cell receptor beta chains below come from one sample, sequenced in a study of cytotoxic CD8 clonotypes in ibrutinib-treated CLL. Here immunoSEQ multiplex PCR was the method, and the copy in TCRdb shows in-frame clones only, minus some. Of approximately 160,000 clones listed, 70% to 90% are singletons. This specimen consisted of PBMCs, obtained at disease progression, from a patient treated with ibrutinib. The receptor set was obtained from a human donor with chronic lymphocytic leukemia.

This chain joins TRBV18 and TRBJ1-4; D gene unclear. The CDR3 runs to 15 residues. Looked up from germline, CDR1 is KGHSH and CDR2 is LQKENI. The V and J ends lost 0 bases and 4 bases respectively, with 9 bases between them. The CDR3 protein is CASSPPQQFNEKLFF. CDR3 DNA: TGTGCCAGCTCACCACCGCAGCAATTTAATGAAAAACTGTTTTTT.

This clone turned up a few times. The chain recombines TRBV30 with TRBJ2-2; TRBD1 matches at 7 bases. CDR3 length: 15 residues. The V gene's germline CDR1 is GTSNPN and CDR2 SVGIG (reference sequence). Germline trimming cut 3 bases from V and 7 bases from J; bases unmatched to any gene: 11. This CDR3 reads CAWSAGTAIGGELFF. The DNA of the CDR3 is TGTGCCTGGAGCGCCGGGACAGCCATCGGCGGGGAGCTGTTTTTT.

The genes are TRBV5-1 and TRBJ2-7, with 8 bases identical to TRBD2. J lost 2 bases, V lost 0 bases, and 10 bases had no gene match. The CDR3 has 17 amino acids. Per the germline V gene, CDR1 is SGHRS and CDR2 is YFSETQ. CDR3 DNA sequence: TGCGCCAGCAGCTTGGCCGTCAGCGGGAGCGGAACCTACGAGCAGTACTTC. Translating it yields CASSLAVSGSGTYEQYF. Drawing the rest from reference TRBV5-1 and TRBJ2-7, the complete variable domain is KAGVTQTPRYLIKTRGQQVTLSCSPISGHRSVSWYQQTPGQGLQFLFEYFSETQRNKGNFPGRFSGRQFSNSRSEMNVSTLELGDSALYLCASSLAVSGSGTYEQYFGPGTRLTVT.

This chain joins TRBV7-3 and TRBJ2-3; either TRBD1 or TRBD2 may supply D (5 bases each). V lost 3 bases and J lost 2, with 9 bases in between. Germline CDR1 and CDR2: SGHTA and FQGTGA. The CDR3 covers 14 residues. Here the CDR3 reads CASSLGVNTDTQYF. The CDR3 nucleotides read TGTGCCAGCAGCTTGGGGGTAAACACAGATACGCAGTATTTT.

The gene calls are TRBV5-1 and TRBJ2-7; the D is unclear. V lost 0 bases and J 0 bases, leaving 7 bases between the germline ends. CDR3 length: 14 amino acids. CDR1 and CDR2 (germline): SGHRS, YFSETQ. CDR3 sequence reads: CASSLEGSSYEQYF. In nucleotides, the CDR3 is TGCGCCAGCAGCTTGGAGGGATCCTCCTACGAGCAGTACTTC.

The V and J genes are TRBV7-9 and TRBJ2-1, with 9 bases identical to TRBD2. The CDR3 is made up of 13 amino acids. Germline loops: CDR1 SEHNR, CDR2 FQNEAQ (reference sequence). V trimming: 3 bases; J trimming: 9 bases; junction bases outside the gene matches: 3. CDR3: CASSFGGRGEQFF. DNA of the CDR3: TGTGCCAGCAGCTTTGGCGGGAGGGGTGAGCAGTTCTTC.

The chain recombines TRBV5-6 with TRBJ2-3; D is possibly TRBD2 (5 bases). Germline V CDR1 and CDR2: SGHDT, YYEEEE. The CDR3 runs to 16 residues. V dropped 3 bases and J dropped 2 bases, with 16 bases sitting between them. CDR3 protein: CASSSRRGSYTDTQYF. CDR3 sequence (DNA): TGTGCCAGCAGCTCCCGTCGGGGATCCTACACAGATACGCAGTATTTT. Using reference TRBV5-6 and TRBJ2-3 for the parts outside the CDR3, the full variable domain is DAGVTQSPTHLIKTRGQQVTLRCSPKSGHDTVSWYQQALGQGPQFIFQYYEEEERQRGNFPDRFSGHQFPNYSSELNVNALLLGDSALYLCASSSRRGSYTDTQYFGPGTRLTVL.

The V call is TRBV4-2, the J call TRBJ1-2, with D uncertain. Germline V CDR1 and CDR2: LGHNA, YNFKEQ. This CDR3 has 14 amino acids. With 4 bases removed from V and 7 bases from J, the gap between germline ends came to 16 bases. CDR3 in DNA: TGTGCCAGCAGCCCTCTTTCGGAGGAGAGTGGCTACACCTTC. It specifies CASSPLSEESGYTF.

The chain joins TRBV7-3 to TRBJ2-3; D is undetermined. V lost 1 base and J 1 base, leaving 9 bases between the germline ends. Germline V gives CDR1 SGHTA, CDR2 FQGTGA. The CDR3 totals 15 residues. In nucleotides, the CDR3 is TGTGCCAGCAGCTTAAGAAGGAGAGGCACAGATACGCAGTATTTT. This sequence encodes CASSLRRRGTDTQYF. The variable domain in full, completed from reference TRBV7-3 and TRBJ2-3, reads GAGVSQTPSNKVTEKGKYVELRCDPISGHTALYWYRQSLGQGPEFLIYFQGTGAADDSGLPNDRFFAVRPEGSVSTLKIQRTERGDSAVYLCASSLRRRGTDTQYFGPGTRLTVL.

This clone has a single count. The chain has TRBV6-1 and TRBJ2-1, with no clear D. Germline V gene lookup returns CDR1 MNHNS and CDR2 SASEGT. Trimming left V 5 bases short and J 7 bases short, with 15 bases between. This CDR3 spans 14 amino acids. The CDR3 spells CASSPRPAVNEQFF. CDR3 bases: TGTGCCAGCAGTCCTCGACCCGCGGTGAATGAGCAGTTCTTC.

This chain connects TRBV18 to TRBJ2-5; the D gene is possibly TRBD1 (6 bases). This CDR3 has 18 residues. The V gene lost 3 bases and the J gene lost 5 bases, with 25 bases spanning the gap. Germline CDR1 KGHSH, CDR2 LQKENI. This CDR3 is CASSPVVGATSVLETQYF. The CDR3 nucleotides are TGTGCCAGCTCACCGGTTGTGGGGGCAACCTCCGTCTTGGAGACCCAGTACTTC. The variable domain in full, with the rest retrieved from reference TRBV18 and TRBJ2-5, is NAGVMQNPRHLVRRRGQEARLRCSPMKGHSHVYWYRQLPEEGLKFMVYLQKENIIDESGMPKERFSAEFPKEGPSILRIQQVVRGDSAAYFCASSPVVGATSVLETQYFGPGTRLLVL.

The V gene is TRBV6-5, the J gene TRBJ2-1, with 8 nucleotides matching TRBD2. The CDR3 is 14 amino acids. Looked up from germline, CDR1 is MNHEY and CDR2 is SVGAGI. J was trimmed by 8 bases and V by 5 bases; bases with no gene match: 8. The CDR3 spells CASSPGTSMYEQFF. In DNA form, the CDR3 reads TGTGCCAGCAGTCCCGGGACTAGTATGTATGAGCAGTTCTTC.

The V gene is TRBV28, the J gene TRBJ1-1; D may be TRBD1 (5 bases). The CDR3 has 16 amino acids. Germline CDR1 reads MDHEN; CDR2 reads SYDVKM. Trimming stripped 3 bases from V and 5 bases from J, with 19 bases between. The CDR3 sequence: CASSLQGSAVWTEAFF. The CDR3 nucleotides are TGTGCCAGCAGTTTGCAGGGTTCGGCCGTGTGGACTGAAGCTTTCTTT.

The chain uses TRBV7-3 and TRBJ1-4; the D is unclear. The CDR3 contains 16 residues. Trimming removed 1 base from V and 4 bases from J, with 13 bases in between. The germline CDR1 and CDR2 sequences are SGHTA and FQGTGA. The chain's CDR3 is CASSLIDGEINEKLFF. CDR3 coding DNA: TGTGCCAGCAGCTTAATTGATGGAGAAATTAATGAAAAACTGTTTTTT. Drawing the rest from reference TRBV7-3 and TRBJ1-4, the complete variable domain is GAGVSQTPSNKVTEKGKYVELRCDPISGHTALYWYRQSLGQGPEFLIYFQGTGAADDSGLPNDRFFAVRPEGSVSTLKIQRTERGDSAVYLCASSLIDGEINEKLFFGSGTQLSVL.

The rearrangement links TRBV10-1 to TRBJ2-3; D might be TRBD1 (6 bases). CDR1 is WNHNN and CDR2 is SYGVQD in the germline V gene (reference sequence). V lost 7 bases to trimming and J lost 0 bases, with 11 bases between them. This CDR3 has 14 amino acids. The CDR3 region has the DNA TGCGCCAGCATGGGGGACACGAGCACAGATACGCAGTATTTT. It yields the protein CASMGDTSTDTQYF.

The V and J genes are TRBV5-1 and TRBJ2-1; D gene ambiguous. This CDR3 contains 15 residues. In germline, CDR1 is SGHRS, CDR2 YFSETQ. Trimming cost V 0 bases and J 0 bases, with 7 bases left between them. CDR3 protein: CASSLERASYNEQFF. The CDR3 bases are TGCGCCAGCAGCTTGGAACGGGCCTCCTACAATGAGCAGTTCTTC.

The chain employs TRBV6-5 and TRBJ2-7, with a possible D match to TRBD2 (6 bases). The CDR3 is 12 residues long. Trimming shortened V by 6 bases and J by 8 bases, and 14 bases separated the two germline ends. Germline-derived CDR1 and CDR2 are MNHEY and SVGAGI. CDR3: CASSKFSGKQYF. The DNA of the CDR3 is TGTGCCAGCAGCAAGTTTAGCGGTAAGCAGTACTTC.

The CDR3 DNA reads as TGTGCCAGCAGCCTAAACCTACAGGGGGCGCAAGGACGAGAGACCCAGTACTTC. Translating gives CASSLNLQGAQGRETQYF. This rearrangement joins TRBV9 to TRBJ2-5, with TRBD1 identical over 9 bases. This CDR3 has 18 amino acids. With 4 bases clipped from V and 4 bases from J, the junction kept 17 bases outside the gene matches. Germline lookup yields CDR1 SGDLS and CDR2 YYNGEE.

This CDR3 is CASSIYSETNYGYTF. In DNA, the CDR3 is TGTGCCAGTAGTATCTACAGCGAAACTAACTATGGCTACACCTTC. This chain uses TRBV19 with TRBJ1-2; D remains unclear. Germline CDR1 LNHDA, CDR2 SQIVND (reference sequence). V was trimmed by 3 bases and J by 0 bases, leaving 11 bases between them. This CDR3 has 15 amino acids.

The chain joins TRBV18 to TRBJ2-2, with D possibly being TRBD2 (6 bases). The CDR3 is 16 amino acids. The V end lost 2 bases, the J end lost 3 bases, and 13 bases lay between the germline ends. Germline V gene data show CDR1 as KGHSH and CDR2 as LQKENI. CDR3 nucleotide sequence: TGTGCCAGCTCACCATACGGGAGAACAGACACCGGGGAGCTGTTTTTT. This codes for CASSPYGRTDTGELFF.

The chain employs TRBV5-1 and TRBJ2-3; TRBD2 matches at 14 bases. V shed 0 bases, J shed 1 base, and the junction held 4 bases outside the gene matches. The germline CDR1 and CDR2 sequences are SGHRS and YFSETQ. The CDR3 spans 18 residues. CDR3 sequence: CASSLGGLAGEGTDTQYF. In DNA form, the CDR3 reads TGCGCCAGCAGCTTGGGGGGACTAGCGGGAGAAGGCACAGATACGCAGTATTTT.

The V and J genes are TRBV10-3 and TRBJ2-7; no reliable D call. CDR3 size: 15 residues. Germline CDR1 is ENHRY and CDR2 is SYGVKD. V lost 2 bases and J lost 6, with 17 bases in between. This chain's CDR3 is CAISEREIKTSEQYF. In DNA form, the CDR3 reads TGTGCCATCAGTGAGAGGGAAATAAAGACGTCCGAGCAGTACTTC.

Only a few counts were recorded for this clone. CDR3 DNA sequence: TGCAGTGCCGGGACAGGAGCGCAGTATTTT. Translating gives CSAGTGAQYF. This rearrangement joins TRBV20-1 to TRBJ2-3; 8 bases are a match to TRBD1. Germline V gives CDR1 DFQATT, CDR2 SNEGSKA (reference sequence). The CDR3 is 10 residues long. J was trimmed by 10 bases and V by 6 bases; bases with no gene match: 3.

The DNA of the CDR3 is TGTGCCAGCAGCTTGGCGGGGACAGGGAACGAGCAGTACTTC. It codes for CASSLAGTGNEQYF. The chain is built from TRBV5-4 and TRBJ2-7; 9 bases align to TRBD1. Looked up from germline, CDR1 is SGHNT and CDR2 is YYREEE (reference sequence). Trimming cost V 0 bases and J 5 bases; bases outside gene matches: 3. The CDR3 is 14 amino acids. Combining the CDR3 with reference TRBV5-4 and TRBJ2-7 gives the whole variable domain ETGVTQSPTHLIKTRGQQVTLRCSSQSGHNTVSWYQQALGQGPQFIFQYYREEENGRGNFPPRFSGLQFPNYSSELNVNALELDDSALYLCASSLAGTGNEQYFGPGTRLTVT.

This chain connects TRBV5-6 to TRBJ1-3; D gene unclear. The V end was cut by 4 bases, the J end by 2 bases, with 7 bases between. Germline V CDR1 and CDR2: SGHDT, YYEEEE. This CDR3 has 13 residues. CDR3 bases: TGTGCCAGCAGCAATTATGCTGGAAACACCATATATTTT. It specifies CASSNYAGNTIYF.

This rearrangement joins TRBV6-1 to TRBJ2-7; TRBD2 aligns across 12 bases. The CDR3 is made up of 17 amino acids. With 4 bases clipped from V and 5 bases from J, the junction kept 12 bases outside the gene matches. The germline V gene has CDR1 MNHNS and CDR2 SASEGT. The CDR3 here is CASSAQGTSGRQNEQYF. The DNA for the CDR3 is TGTGCCAGCAGTGCCCAGGGTACTAGCGGGAGGCAAAACGAGCAGTACTTC.

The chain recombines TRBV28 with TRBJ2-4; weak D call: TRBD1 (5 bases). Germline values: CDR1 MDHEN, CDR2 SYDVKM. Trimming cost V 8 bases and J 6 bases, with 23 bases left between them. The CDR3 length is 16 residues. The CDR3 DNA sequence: TGTGCCAGCTCTACCAGTTTGGTCGGACAAGGAAACATTCAGTACTTC. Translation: CASSTSLVGQGNIQYF.

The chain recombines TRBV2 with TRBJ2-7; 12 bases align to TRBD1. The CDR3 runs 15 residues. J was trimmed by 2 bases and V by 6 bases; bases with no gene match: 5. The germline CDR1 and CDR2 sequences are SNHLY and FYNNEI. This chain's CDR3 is CASRGGTGGAYEQYF. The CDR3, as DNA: TGTGCCAGCAGGGGCGGGACAGGGGGCGCCTACGAGCAGTACTTC.

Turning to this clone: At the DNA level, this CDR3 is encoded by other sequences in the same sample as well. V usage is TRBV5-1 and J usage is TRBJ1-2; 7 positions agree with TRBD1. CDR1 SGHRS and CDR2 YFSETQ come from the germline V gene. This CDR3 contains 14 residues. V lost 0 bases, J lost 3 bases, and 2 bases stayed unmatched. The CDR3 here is CASSLVTGDYGYTF. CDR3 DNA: TGCGCCAGCAGCTTGGTCACAGGGGACTATGGCTACACCTTC.

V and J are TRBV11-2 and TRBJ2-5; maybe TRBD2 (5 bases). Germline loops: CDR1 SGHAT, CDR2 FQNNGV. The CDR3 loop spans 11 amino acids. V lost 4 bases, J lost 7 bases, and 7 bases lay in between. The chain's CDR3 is CASSSTRTQYF. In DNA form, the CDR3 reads TGTGCCAGCAGCTCTACTAGGACCCAGTACTTC.

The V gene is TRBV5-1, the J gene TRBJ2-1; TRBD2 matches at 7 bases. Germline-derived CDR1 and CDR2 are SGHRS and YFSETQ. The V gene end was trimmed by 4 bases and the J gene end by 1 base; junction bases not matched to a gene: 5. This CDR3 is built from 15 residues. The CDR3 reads CASSIDSGSYNEQFF. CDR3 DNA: TGCGCCAGCAGCATTGATAGCGGGTCCTACAATGAGCAGTTCTTC.